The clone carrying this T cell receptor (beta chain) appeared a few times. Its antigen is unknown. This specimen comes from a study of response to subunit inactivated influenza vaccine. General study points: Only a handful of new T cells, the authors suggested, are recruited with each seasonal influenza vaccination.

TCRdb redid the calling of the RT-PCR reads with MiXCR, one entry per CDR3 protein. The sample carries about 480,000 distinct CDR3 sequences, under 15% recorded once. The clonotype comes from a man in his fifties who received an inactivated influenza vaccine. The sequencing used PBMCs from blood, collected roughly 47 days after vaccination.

This chain's CDR3 is CASSLEAGFWSPLHF. In DNA form, the CDR3 reads TGTGCCAGCAGCTTAGAGGCAGGGTTCTGGTCACCCCTCCACTTT. This chain joins TRBV7-8 and TRBJ1-6; tentatively, D is TRBD1 (5 bases). This CDR3 comprises 15 residues. CDR1 and CDR2 (germline): SGHVS, FQNEAQ. V was clipped by 1 base and J by 10 bases, with 14 bases between them.